The entry below gives a single T cell receptor beta chain sequence along with its context. The sample originates from a study of technical replicates of blood from several donors. The repertoire was sequenced with immunoSEQ multiplex PCR; TCRdb's copy has only in-frame clones and lacks some. The profile covers just under 45,000 clones, with around 96% appearing a single time and around 0.38% taken by the ten largest. This CDR3 is 16 amino acids long. Germline V gives CDR1 MNHEY, CDR2 SVGAGI. Trimming took off 0 bases at V and 0 bases at J, with 12 bases between the two ends. The source of this sequence is a human donor in good health. V gene TRBV6-5 combines with J gene TRBJ2-7; no clear D gene. Sequencing was performed on T cells isolated from PBMCs. The CDR3 spells CASSYSGSSYSYEQYF. The CDR3 DNA reads TGTGCCAGCAGTTACTCGGGCAGCTCCTACTCCTACGAGCAGTACTTC.